This T cell receptor beta chain was captured in a study of CD8 T cells in ankylosing spondylitis. Study conclusions and caveats: About 8 highly homologous variants made up a TCR beta motif that seemed to typify ankylosing spondylitis blood.

CDR1 is MNHEY and CDR2 is SMNVEV in the germline V gene (reference sequence). The length of the CDR3 is 15 residues. V lost 5 bases, J lost 3 bases, and 7 bases stayed unmatched. MiXCR was run by TCRdb on the 5' RACE reads, yielding one entry per CDR3 protein. The sample yields roughly 700,000 distinct CDR3 sequences, around 17% seen once. In regard to this clonotype: No antigen is known for it.

V and J are TRBV27 and TRBJ1-3, with 7 bases lining up with TRBD1. The receptor was derived from a male donor with ankylosing spondylitis. The sample consisted of blood, either unsorted or a sorted T cell fraction (not recorded which). This CDR3 reads CASSPQGLLGNTIYF. The CDR3 region has the DNA TGTGCCAGCAGTCCACAGGGGCTCCTTGGAAACACCATATATTTT.